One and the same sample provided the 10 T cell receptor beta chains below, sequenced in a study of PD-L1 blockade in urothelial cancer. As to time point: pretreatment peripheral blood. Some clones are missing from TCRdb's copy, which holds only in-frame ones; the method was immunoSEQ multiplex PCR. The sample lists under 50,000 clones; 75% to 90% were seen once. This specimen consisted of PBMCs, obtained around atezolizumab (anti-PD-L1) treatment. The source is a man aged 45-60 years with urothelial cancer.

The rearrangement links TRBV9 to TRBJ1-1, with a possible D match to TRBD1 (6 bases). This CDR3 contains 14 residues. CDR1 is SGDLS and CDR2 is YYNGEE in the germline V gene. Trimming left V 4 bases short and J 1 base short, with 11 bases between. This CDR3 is CASSPPGQNTEAFF. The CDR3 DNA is TGTGCCAGCAGCCCACCGGGACAGAACACTGAAGCTTTCTTT.

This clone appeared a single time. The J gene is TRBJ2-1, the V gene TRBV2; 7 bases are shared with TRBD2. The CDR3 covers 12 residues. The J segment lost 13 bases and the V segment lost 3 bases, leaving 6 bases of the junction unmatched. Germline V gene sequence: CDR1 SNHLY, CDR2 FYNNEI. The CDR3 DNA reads TGTGCCAGCAGTGAGACCAGCGGGACCCAGTTCTTC. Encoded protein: CASSETSGTQFF.

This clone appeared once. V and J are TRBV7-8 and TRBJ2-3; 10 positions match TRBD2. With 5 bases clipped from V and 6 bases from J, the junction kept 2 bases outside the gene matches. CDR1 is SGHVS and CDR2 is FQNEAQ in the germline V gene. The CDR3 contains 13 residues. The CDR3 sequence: CASSPGLADTQYF. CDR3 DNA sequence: TGTGCCAGCAGCCCGGGACTAGCGGATACGCAGTATTTT.

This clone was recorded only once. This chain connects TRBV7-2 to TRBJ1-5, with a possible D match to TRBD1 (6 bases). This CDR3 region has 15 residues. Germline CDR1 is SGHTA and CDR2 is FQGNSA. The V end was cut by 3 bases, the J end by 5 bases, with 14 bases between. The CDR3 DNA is TGTGCCAGCAGCTTTACAGGGATAAGGGATCAGCCCCAGCATTTT. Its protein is CASSFTGIRDQPQHF.

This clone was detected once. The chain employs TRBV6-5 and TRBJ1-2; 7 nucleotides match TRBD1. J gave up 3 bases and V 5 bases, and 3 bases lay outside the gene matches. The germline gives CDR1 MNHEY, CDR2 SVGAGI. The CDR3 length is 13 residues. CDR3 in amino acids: CASSEGAYYGYTF. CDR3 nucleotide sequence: TGTGCCAGCAGTGAGGGGGCGTACTATGGCTACACCTTC.

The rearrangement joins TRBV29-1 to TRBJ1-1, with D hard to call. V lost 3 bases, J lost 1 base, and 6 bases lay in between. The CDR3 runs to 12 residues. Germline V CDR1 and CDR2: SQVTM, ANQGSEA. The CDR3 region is CSVEAWNTEAFF. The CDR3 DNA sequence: TGCAGCGTTGAGGCCTGGAACACTGAAGCTTTCTTT.

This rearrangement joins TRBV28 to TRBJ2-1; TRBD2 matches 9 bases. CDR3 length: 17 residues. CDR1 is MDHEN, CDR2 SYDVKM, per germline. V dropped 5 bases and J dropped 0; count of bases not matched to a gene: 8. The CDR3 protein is CASSPPRAGGSYNEQFF. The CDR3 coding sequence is TGTGCCAGCAGTCCCCCCAGAGCGGGAGGCTCCTACAATGAGCAGTTCTTC.

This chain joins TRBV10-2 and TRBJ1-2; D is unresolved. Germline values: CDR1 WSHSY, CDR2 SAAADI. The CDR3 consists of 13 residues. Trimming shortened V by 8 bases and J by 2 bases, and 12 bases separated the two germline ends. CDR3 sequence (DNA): TGCGCCAGCTCCTCCTCGGGGAACTATGGCTACACCTTC. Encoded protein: CASSSSGNYGYTF.

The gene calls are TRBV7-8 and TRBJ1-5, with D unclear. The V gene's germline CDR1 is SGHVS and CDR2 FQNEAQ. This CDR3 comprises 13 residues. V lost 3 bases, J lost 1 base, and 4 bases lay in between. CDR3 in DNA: TGTGCCAGCAGCTTTGGCAGCAATCAGCCCCAGCATTTT. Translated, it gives CASSFGSNQPQHF.

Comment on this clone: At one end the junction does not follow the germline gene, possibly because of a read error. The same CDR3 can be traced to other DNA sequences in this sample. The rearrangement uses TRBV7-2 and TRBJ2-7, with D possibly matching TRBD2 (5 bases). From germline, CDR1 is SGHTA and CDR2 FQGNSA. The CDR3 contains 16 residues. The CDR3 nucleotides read TGTGCCAGCAGCTTAGGGGTAGGGAGTACTTCCTATGAGCAGTACTTC. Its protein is CASSLGVGSTSYEQYF.